The T cell receptor beta chain described here comes from a study of CD8 T cells in Susac syndrome. General observations from the study: It was acknowledged in the study that its TCR sequencing and HLA analysis involved a relatively small number of individuals.

It was with random hexamers that 0.5 to 1 ug RNA was reverse transcribed. TCRdb re-called the immunoSEQ multiplex PCR reads through MiXCR, storing one row per CDR3 protein. The repertoire includes over 100,000 distinct CDR3 sequences, about nine tenths of them detected once, and around 0.12% sits in the top ten. Germline CDR1 is SEHNR and CDR2 is FQNEAQ (reference sequence). This CDR3 spans 15 amino acids. Comments on this clonotype: Antigen unknown. Germline and junction disagree at one end, which may indicate a read error.

The chain joins TRBV7-9 to TRBJ2-7, with a weak D call TRBD2 (5 bases). This clonotype was obtained from a human donor in good health. Material for sequencing was CD8+ T cells from PBMCs. The CDR3 region is CAGSPSSGADDEQYF. CDR3 sequence (DNA): TGTGCCGGCAGCCCCTCGAGCGGAGCGGATGACGAGCAGTACTTC.